This T cell receptor beta chain was identified in a study of PD-1 blockade in classical Hodgkin lymphoma. The time point is: newly diagnosed, previously untreated cHL patient sample. Some clones are missing from TCRdb's copy, which holds only in-frame ones; the method was immunoSEQ multiplex PCR. The table has under 80,000 clones, roughly 93% seen once. CDR3 length: 15 residues. The germline V gene has CDR1 SQVTM and CDR2 ANQGSEA. V dropped 4 bases and J dropped 6 bases, with 20 bases sitting between them. This rearrangement joins TRBV29-1 to TRBJ2-3, with D unresolved. The sequenced sample consisted of peripheral blood mononuclear cells (PBMCs). This TCR was sampled from a human donor with classical Hodgkin lymphoma. The CDR3 loop reads CSVVFAGDTADTQYF. Written as DNA, the CDR3 is TGCAGCGTTGTGTTCGCAGGCGATACCGCGGATACGCAGTATTTT.